Below, one T cell receptor beta chain is given with its context. This record comes from a study of OX40 agonist ivuxolimab in advanced cancers. Study information: It was ivuxolimab, an agonistic anti-OX40 (CD134) antibody, that patients were treated with. Patient treatment consisted of intravenous ivuxolimab administration every 2 weeks at 0.01 to 10 mg/kg.

Trimming cost V 3 bases and J 3 bases; bases outside gene matches: 10. Looked up from germline, CDR1 is SGHNT and CDR2 is YYREEE (reference sequence). This CDR3 has 16 amino acids. Clones were read by immunoSEQ multiplex PCR, and TCRdb kept only the in-frame ones, dropping some. The sample contains 81,000 or so clones, approximately 90% of which appear only once. The origin of this receptor is an adult with an advanced solid tumor such as melanoma, head and neck, liver or kidney cancer. The sample in question was CD4+ or CD8+ T cells sorted from blood, obtained in a trial of the OX40 agonist ivuxolimab. This rearrangement joins TRBV5-4 to TRBJ2-7, with TRBD1 matching over 9 bases. This CDR3 is CASSSRTGTGNYEQYF. CDR3 nucleotides: TGTGCCAGCAGCTCCCGAACGGGGACAGGGAACTACGAGCAGTACTTC.